This TCR beta chain was sequenced for a study of shared clonotypes between healthy human individuals. Study summary: A few men and a couple of women, aged 18 to 49, were donors.

An assay was performed, and its level was deep. Researchers sequenced unsorted PBMC DNA using ten immunoSEQ deep assay plates. Generated by immunoSEQ multiplex PCR, the TCRdb table keeps only in-frame clones and is missing some. The table shows around 440,000 clones, with 70% to 80% occurring only once. For unsorted samples, genomic DNA was extracted from around 95 million PBMCs. V shed 7 bases and J shed 1 base, with 13 bases lying between them. CDR1 and CDR2 from the germline V gene are SQVTM and ANQGSEA. This CDR3 is 13 amino acids long. The TCR originated in a woman aged 35 to 49 in good health. Some clones in this sample may be carry-over from other donors' samples. Material for sequencing was PBMCs. The chain uses TRBV29-1 and TRBJ1-1, with D possibly matching TRBD1 (6 bases). The CDR3: CSGSQGRNTEAFF. The DNA of the CDR3 is TGCAGCGGTAGCCAGGGGCGGAACACTGAAGCTTTCTTT.